This TCR beta chain appears in the sequencing data of a study of T cells after yellow fever vaccination. MiXCR, run by TCRdb on the 5' RACE reads, gives a single entry per CDR3 protein. The sample lists 310,000 or so distinct CDR3 sequences; around 6.8% were seen once. Germline assignment: CDR1 DFQATT and CDR2 SNEGSKA (reference sequence). The V gene end was trimmed by 6 bases and the J gene end by 8 bases; junction bases not matched to a gene: 11. The CDR3 runs 15 residues. The input for sequencing was PBMCs, taken more than 35 days after the first yellow fever vaccination. This sequence was found in a man aged 18 to 30 who received the YFV17D yellow fever vaccine. The V and J genes are TRBV20-1 and TRBJ1-4; 11 bases line up with TRBD1. CDR3 nucleotides: TGCAGTGCCCACGGACAGGGGGCGGGAGGCGAAAAACTGTTTTTT. As protein: CSAHGQGAGGEKLFF.